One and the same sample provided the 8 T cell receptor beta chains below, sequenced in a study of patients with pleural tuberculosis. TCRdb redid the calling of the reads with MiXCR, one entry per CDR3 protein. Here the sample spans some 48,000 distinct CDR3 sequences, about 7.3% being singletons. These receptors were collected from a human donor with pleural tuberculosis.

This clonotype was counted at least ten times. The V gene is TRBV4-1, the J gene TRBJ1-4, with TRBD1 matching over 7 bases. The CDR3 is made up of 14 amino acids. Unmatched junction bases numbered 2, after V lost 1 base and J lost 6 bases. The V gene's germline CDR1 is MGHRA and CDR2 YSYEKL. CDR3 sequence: CASSQVGTDEKLFF. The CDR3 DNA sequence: TGCGCCAGCAGCCAAGTAGGGACAGATGAAAAACTGTTTTTT.

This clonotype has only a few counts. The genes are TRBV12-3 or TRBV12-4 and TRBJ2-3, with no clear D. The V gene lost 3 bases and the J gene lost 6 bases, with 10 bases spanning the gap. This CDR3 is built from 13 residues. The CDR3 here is CASSFASKDTQYF. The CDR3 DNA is TGTGCCAGCAGTTTCGCGAGCAAGGATACGCAGTATTTT.

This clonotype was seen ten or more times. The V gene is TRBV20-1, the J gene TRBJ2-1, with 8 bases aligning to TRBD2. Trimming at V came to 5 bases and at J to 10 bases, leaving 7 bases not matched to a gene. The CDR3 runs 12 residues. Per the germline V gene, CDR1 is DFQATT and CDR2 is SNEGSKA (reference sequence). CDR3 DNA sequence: TGCAGTGCTCAAATTAGCGGGATAGAGCAGTTCTTC. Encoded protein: CSAQISGIEQFF.

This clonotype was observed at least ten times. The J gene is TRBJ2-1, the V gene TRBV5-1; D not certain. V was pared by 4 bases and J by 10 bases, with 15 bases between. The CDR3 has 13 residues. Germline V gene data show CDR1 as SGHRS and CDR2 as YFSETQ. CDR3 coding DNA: TGCGCCAGCAGCAAGGAAGTTAGGAACGAGCAGTTCTTC. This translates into CASSKEVRNEQFF.

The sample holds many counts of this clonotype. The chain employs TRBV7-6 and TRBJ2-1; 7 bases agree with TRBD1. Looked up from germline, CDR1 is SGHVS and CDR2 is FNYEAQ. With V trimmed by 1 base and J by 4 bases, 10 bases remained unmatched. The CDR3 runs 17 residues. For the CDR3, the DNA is TGTGCCAGCAGCTTAGAGGGGCCGGGACAGCGATACAATGAGCAGTTCTTC. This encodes CASSLEGPGQRYNEQFF.

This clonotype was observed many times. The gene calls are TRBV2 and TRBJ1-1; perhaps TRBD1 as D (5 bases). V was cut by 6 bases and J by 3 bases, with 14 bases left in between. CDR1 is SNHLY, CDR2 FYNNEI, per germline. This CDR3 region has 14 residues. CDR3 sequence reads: CASRRGVEDTEAFF. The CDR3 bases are TGTGCCAGCAGGAGGGGTGTGGAGGACACTGAAGCTTTCTTT.

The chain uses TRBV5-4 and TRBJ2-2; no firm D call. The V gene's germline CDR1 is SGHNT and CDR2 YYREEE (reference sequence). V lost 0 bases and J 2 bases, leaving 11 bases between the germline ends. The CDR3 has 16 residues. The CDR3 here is CASSLVGRTNTGELFF. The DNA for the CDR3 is TGTGCCAGCAGCTTGGTCGGGCGGACCAACACCGGGGAGCTGTTTTTT. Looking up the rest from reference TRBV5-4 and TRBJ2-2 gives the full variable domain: ETGVTQSPTHLIKTRGQQVTLRCSSQSGHNTVSWYQQALGQGPQFIFQYYREEENGRGNFPPRFSGLQFPNYSSELNVNALELDDSALYLCASSLVGRTNTGELFFGEGSRLTVL.

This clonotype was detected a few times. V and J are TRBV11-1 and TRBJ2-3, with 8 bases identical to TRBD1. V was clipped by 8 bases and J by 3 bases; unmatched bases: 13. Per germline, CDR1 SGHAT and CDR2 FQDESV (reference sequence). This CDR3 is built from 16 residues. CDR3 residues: CASGASTRGLTDTQYF. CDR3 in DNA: TGTGCCAGCGGCGCCTCAACCAGGGGGCTTACAGATACGCAGTATTTT.